This T cell receptor beta chain was sequenced during a study of blood T cell repertoires in COVID-19. As for the study in general: The cDNA or gDNA used as material had been derived from T cells, B-cell-depleted T cells, or PBMCs.

Per the original data handling: Reference gene primer amplification yielded estimated nucleated cell counts. The data were produced by immunoSEQ multiplex PCR, yet TCRdb's version contains in-frame clones alone and is incomplete. V, J and clone size are taken as reported in that table, and D and trimming were inferred from the DNA itself. The sample contains more than 200,000 clones, 84% of which appear only once. The specimen sequenced was peripheral blood. The sequence was obtained from a middle-aged man with active or convalescent COVID-19.

The CDR3 DNA reads as TGTGCTAGTGGTTTGGGGGACAGGGGGCGTTCACCCCTCCACTTT. Translation: CASGLGDRGRSPLHF. The V and J genes are TRBV12-5 and TRBJ1-6; TRBD1 matches 12 bases. The CDR3 sequence is 15 residues long. Germline CDR1 and CDR2: LGHNT and FRNRAP. The junction had 1 base not matched to a gene; V was cut back by 1 base and J by 9 bases.